The T cell receptor (beta chain) described here comes from a study of blood T cell repertoires in COVID-19. Study background: Nucleic acid was either cDNA or gDNA, and it came from T cells, B-cell-depleted T cells, or PBMCs.

The CDR3 is 13 amino acids. Germline-derived CDR1 and CDR2 are WNHNN and SYGVQD (reference sequence). The V and J ends lost 6 bases and 0 bases respectively, with 9 bases between them. Measured with immunoSEQ multiplex PCR; TCRdb has only the in-frame clones, and not every one. The table lists just under 350,000 clones, approximately 87% of them singletons. A word on this clone: The same CDR3 arises from other DNA sequences in this sample as well.

This receptor was obtained from a woman between 50 and 59 years old with COVID-19, enrolled during active disease. V gene TRBV10-1 combines with J gene TRBJ2-7, with D hard to call. The sample comprised peripheral blood. CDR3 amino acids: CASSGRSSYEQYF. CDR3 DNA: TGCGCCAGCAGCGGAAGGAGCTCCTACGAGCAGTACTTC.